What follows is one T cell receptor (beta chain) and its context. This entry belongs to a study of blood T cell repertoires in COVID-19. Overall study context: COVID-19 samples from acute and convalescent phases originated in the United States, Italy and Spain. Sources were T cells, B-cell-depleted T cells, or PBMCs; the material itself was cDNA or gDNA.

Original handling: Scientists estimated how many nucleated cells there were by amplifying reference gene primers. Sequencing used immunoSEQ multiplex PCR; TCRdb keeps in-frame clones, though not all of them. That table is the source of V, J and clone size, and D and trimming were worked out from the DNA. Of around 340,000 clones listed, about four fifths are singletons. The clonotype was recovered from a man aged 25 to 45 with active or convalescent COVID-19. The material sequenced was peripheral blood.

The CDR3 nucleotides are TGTGCCAGCAGTTACGACAATACCGGTGGCTACACCTTC. This translates into CASSYDNTGGYTF. This chain links TRBV11-2 with TRBJ1-2; no clear D. The CDR3 sequence is 13 residues long. Germline-derived CDR1 and CDR2 are SGHAT and FQNNGV. Trimming removed 6 bases from V and 7 bases from J, with 15 bases in between.